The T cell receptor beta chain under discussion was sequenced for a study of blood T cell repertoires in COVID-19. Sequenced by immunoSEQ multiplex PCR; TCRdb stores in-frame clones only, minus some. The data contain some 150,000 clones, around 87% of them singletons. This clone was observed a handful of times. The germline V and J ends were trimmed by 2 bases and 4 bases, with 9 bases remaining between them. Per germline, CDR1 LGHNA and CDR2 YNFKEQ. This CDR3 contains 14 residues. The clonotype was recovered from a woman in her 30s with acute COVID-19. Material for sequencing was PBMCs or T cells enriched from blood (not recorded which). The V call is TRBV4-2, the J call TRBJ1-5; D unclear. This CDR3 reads CASSQFGENQPQHF. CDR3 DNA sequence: TGTGCCAGCAGCCAATTCGGAGAAAATCAGCCCCAGCATTTT.